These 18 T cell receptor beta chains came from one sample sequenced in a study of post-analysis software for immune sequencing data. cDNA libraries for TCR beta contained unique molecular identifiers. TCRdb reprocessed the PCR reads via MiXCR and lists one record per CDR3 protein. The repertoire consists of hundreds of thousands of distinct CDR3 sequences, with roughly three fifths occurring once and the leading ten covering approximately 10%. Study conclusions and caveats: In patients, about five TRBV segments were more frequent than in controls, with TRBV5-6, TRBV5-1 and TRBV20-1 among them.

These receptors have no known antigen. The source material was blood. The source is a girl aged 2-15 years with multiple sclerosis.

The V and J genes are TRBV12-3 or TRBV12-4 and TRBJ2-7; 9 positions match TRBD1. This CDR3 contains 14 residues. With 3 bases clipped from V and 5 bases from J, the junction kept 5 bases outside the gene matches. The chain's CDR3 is CASSFDRGKNEQYF. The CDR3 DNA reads TGTGCCAGCAGTTTCGACAGGGGGAAGAACGAGCAGTACTTC.

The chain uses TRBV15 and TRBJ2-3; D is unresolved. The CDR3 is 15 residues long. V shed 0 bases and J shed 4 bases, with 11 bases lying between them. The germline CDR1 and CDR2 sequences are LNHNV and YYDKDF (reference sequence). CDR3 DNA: TGTGCCACCAGCAGAGATTCAACGGCCTCAGATACGCAGTATTTT. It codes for CATSRDSTASDTQYF.

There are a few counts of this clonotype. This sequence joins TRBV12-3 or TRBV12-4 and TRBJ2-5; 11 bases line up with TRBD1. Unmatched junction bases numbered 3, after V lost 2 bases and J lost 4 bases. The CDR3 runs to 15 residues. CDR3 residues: CASSLWGTGGETQYF. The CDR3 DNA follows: TGTGCCAGCAGTTTATGGGGGACAGGGGGAGAGACCCAGTACTTC.

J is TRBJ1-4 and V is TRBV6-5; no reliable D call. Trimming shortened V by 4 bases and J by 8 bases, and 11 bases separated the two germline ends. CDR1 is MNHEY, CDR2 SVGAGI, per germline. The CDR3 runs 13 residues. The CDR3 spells CASSSQLGEKLFF. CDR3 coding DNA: TGTGCCAGCAGTTCCCAATTAGGGGAAAAACTGTTTTTT.

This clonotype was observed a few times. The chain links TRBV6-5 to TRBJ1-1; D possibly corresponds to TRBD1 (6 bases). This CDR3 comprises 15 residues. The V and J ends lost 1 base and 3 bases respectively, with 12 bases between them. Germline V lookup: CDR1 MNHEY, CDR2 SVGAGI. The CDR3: CASSYWGGRDTEAFF. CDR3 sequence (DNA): TGTGCCAGCAGTTACTGGGGGGGCCGGGACACTGAAGCTTTCTTT.

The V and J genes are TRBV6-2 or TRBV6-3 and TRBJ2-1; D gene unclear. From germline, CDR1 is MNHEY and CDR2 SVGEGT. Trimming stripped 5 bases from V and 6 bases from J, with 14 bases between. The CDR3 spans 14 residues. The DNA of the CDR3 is TGTGCCAGCAGTCCTTCCTCACTAAGCAATGAGCAGTTCTTC. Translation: CASSPSSLSNEQFF.

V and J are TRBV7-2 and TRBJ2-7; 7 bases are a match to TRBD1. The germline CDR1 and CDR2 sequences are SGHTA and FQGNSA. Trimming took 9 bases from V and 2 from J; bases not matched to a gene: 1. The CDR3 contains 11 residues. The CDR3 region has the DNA TGTGCCAGGGGACAGACCTACGAGCAGTACTTC. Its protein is CARGQTYEQYF.

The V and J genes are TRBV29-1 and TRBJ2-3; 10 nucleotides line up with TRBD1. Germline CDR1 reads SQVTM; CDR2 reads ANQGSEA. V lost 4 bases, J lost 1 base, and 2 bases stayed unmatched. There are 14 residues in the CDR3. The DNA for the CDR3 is TGCAGCGTTGTCGGGACAGGGGGCACAGATACGCAGTATTTT. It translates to CSVVGTGGTDTQYF.

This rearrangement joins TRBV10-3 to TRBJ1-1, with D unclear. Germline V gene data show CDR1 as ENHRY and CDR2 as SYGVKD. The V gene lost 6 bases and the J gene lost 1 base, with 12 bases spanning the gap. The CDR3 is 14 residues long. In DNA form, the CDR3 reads TGTGCCATCAGGACCCTGACCCAGAACACTGAAGCTTTCTTT. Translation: CAIRTLTQNTEAFF.

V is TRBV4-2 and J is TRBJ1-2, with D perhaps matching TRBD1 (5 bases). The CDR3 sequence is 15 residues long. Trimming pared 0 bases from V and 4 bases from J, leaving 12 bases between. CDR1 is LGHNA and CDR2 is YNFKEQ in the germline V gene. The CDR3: CASSQEWGGGYGYTF. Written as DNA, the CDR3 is TGTGCCAGCAGCCAAGAATGGGGGGGAGGCTATGGCTACACCTTC.

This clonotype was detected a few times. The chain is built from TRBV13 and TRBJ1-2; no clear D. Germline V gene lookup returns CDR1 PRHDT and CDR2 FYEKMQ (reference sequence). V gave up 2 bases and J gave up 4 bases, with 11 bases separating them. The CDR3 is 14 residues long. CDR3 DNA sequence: TGTGCCAGCAGCTTATTAGGCCAGAGCTATGGCTACACCTTC. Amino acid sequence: CASSLLGQSYGYTF. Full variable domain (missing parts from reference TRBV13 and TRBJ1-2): AAGVIQSPRHLIKEKRETATLKCYPIPRHDTVYWYQQGPGQDPQFLISFYEKMQSDKGSIPDRFSAQQFSDYHSELNMSSLELGDSALYFCASSLLGQSYGYTFGSGTRLTVV.

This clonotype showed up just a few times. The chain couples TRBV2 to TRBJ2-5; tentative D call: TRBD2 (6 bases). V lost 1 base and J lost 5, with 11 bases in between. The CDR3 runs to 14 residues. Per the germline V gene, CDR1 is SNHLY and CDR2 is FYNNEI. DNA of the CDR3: TGTGCCAGCAGTGAAGACGGGAGAGGCGAGACCCAGTACTTC. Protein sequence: CASSEDGRGETQYF.

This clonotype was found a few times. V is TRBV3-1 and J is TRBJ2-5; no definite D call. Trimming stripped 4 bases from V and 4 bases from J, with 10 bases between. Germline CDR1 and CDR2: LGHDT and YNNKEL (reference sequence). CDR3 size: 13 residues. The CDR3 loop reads CASSPVWVETQYF. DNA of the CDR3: TGTGCCAGCAGCCCCGTATGGGTAGAGACCCAGTACTTC.

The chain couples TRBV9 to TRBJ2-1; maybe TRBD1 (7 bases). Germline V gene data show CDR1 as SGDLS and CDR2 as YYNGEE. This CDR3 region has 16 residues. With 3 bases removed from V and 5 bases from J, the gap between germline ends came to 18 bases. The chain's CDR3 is CASSGQTGRPNNEQFF. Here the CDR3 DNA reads TGTGCCAGCAGCGGGCAGACAGGGAGGCCCAACAATGAGCAGTTCTTC.

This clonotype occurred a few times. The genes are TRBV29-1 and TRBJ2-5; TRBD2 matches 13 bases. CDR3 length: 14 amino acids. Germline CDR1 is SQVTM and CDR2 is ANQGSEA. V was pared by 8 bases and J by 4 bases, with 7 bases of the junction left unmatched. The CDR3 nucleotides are TGCAGCCTCAGGACTAGCGGGAGTACAGAGACCCAGTACTTC. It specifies CSLRTSGSTETQYF.

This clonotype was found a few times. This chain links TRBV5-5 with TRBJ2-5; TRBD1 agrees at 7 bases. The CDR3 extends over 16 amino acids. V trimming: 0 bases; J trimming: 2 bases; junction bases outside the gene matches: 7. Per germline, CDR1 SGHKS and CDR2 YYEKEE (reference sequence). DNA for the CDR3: TGTGCCAGCAGCTTGGTCCCATCGGGACAGCAAGAGACCCAGTACTTC. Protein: CASSLVPSGQQETQYF. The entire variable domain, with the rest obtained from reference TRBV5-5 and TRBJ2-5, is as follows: DAGVTQSPTHLIKTRGQQVTLRCSPISGHKSVSWYQQVLGQGPQFIFQYYEKEERGRGNFPDRFSARQFPNYSSELNVNALLLGDSALYLCASSLVPSGQQETQYFGPGTRLLVL.

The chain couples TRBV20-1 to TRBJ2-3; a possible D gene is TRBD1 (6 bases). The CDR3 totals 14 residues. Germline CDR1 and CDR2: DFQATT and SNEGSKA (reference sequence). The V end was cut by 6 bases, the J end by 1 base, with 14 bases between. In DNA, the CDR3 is TGCAGTGCGCCAGGGGCGGCTGGCACAGATACGCAGTATTTT. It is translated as CSAPGAAGTDTQYF.

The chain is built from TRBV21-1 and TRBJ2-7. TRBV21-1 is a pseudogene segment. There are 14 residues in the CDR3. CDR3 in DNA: TGTGCCAGCACCTTGAGTGGCTTAACCTACGAGCAGTACTTC. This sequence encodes CASTLSGLTYEQYF.